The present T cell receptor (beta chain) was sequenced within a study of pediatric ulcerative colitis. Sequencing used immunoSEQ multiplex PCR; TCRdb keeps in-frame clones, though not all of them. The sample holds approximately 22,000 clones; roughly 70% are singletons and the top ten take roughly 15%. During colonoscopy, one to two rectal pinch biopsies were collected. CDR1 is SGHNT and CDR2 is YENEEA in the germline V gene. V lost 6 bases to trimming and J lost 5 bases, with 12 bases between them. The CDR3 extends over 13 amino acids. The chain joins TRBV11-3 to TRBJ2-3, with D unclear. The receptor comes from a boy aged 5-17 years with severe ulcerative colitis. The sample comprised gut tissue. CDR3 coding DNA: TGTGCCAGCAGTCGCGGCGGCCGAGATACGCAGTATTTT. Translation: CASSRGGRDTQYF.